This T cell receptor (beta chain) was sequenced in a study of T cell clonotyping in hematopoietic cell transplantation (dated by TCRdb to the early 2020s). As for the study more broadly: A total of roughly 130 blood samples were collected in the study from 35 to 45 consecutive transplant recipients and their related donors. Recruitment of patients ran from September 2015 to early 2017, and follow-up continued until September 2020 or until death. Overall results and qualifications from the work: Just a small fraction of recipient repertoires overlapped with donor repertoires, and more than 97% appeared de novo at the given depth. The sample size was limited, and because cells were not sorted, the contributions of CD4 and CD8 repertoires could not be separated. Broader TCR repertoire diversity after transplant was predicted by Inverse Simpson Index values from donors and from recipients before transplant. After transplant, TCR diversity in recipients dropped, and pathologically expanded clonotypes increased progressively from day 30 to day 180.

Per the germline V gene, SNHLY is the CDR1 and FYNNEI is the CDR2. The CDR3 sequence holds 14 residues, the cysteine and phenylalanine included. Just the 42-base CDR3 DNA is kept, in frame starting at base 1. V sheds 3 bases and J sheds 5 bases, leaving 10 bases between their ends. TCR beta CDR3 regions were amplified from genomic DNA with the immunoSEQ assay, a bias-controlled multiplex PCR using V- and J-specific primers. A second PCR step added a proprietary barcode and Illumina adapter sequences to the CDR3 amplicons. An Illumina MiSeq instrument was used to sequence the CDR3 libraries. The authors' analysis ran thus. Export and quality control were done with immunoSEQ Analyzer 3.0, while downstream analyses used R Bioconductor and Immunarch. Only productive rearrangements within the normalized downsampled data set were used in the calculation of repertoire metrics. In the normalized cohort, clonotypes with more than 5 templates were defined as pathologically expanded. The Inverse Simpson Index was used to measure repertoire diversity. To capture all clonotypes, the CMV-specificity analyses were run on the non-normalized data set. TCRdb mirrors the immuneACCESS table, restricted to in-frame sequences. Some clones are absent from its copies; in checked studies, under half trace to an unresolved V gene, and the reason for the others is unknown. That table furnishes V, J and clone size, whereas the DNA furnished D and trimming. The sample table lists about 12,000 clones, approximately 80% of them with a count of one. Approximately 6% of the sample lies in the top ten.

In light of the paper, this sample's time point label describes: 100 days after allo-HCT. Blood from recipients was drawn roughly 28 days before transplant, then again at days 30, 100 and 180 after transplant. Nuclei Lysis Solution was used to extract genomic DNA from fresh or cryopreserved unfractionated peripheral blood mononuclear cells. About this clone: It lacks a known antigen. Within one base of it there is no much larger clone, and no base qualities were kept.

The clonotype was recovered from a female patient aged 40-50 years who had an allogeneic stem cell transplant from a related donor, so T cells may come from the graft donor. Some clones in this sample may be carry-over from other donors' samples. The specimen was PBMCs, collected 100 days after allogeneic stem cell transplant. Recombination connected TRBV2 to TRBJ1-4, with no reliable assignment of the D segment. The DNA is as follows: TGTGCCAGCAGTGATGGCAGCCCGAATGAAAAACTGTTTTTT. Its protein is CASSDGSPNEKLFF.